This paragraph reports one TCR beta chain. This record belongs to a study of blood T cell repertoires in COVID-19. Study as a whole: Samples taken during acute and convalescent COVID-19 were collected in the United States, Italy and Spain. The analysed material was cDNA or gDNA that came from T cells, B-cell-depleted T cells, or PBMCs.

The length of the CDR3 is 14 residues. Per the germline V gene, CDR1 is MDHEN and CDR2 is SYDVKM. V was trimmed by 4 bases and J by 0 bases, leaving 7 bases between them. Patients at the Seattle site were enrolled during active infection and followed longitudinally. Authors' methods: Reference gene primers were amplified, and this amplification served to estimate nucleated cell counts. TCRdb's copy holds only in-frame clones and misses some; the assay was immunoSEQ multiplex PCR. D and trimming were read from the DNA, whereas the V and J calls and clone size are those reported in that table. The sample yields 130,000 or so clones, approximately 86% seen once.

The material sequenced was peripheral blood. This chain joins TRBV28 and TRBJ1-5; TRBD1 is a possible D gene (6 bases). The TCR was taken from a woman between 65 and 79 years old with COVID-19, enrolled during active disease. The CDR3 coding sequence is TGTGCCAGCAGTTCGGACAGTAGCAATCAGCCCCAGCATTTT. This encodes CASSSDSSNQPQHF.